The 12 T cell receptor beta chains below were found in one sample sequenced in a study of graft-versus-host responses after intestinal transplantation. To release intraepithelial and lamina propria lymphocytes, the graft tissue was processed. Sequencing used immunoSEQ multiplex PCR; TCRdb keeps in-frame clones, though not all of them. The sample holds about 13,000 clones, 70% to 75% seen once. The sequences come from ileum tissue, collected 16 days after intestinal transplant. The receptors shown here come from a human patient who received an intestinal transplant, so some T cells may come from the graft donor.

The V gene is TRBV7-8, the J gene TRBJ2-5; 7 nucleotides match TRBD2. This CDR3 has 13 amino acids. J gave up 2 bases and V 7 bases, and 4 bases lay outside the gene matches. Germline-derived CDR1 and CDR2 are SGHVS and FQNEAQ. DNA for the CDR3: TGTGCCAGCAATCGACTAGCTCAAGAGACCCAGTACTTC. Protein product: CASNRLAQETQYF.

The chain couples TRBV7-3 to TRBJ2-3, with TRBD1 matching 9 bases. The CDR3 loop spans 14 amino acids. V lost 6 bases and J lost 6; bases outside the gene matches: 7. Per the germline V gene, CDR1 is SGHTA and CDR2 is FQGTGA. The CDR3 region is CASRMTGGGDTQYF. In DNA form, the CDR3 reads TGTGCCAGCAGAATGACAGGGGGAGGTGATACGCAGTATTTT.

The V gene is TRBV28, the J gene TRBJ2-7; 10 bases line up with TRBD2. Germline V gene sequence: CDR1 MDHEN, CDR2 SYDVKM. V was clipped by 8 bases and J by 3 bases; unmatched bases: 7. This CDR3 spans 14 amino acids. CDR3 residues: CASSSSGRVYEQYF. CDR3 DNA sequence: TGTGCCAGCTCCTCTAGCGGGAGAGTCTACGAGCAGTACTTC.

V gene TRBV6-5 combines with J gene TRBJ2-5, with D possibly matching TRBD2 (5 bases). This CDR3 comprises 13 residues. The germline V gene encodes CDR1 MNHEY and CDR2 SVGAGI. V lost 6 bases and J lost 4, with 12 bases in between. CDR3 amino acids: CASRRRTGETQYF. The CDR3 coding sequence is TGTGCCAGCAGACGGAGGACTGGAGAGACCCAGTACTTC.

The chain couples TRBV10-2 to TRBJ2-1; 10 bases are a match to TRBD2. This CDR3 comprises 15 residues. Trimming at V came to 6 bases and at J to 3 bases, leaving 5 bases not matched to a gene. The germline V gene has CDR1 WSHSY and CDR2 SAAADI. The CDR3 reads CASRGLAGDYNEQFF. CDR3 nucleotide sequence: TGCGCCAGCAGAGGTCTAGCGGGGGACTACAATGAGCAGTTCTTC.

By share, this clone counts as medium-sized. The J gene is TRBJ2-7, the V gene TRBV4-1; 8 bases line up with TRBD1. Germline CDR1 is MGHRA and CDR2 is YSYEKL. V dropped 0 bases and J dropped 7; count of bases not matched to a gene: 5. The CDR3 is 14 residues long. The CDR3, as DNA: TGCGCCAGCAGCCAAGATCAGGGGGCAGGGGAGCAGTACTTC. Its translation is CASSQDQGAGEQYF.

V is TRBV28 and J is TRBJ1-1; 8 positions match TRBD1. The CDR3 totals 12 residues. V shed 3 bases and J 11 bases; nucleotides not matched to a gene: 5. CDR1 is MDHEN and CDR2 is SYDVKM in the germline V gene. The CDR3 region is CASSLDRDDAFF. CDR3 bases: TGTGCCAGCAGTTTGGACAGGGACGATGCTTTCTTT.

The DNA of the CDR3 is TGTGCCAGCAGTTTATGGTGGACTAGCTCTTTAAATGAGCAGTTCTTC. Translation: CASSLWWTSSLNEQFF. This chain connects TRBV27 to TRBJ2-1; TRBD2 aligns across 8 bases. CDR3 length: 16 residues. The germline V gene has CDR1 MNHEY and CDR2 SMNVEV (reference sequence). After removal of 1 base from V and 7 bases from J, the junction contained 9 bases not matched to a gene.

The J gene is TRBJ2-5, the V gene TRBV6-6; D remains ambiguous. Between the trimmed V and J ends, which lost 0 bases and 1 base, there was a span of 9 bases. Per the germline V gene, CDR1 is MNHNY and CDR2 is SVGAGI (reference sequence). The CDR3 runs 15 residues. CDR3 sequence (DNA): TGTGCCAGCAGTTACTCCTACCGGAGCCAAGAGACCCAGTACTTC. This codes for CASSYSYRSQETQYF.

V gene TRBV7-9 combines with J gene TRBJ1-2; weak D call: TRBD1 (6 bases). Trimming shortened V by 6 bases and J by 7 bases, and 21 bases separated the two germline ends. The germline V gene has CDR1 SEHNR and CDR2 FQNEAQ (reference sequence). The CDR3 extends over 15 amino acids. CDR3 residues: CASRQQGSNPRGYTF. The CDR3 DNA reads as TGTGCCAGCAGACAACAGGGTTCGAATCCTCGTGGCTACACCTTC.

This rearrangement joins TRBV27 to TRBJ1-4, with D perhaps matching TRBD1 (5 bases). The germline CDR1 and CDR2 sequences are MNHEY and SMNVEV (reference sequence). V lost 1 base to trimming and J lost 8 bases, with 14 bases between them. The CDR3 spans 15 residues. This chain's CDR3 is CASSLFGPGREKLFF. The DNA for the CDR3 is TGTGCCAGCAGTTTATTTGGGCCAGGGCGAGAAAAACTGTTTTTT.

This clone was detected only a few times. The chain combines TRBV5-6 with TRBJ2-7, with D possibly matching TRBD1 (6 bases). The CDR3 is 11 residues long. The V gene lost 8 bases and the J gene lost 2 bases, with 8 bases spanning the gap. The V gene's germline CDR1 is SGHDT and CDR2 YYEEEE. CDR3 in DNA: TGTGCCAGTGGGACAACCTACGAGCAGTACTTC. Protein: CASGTTYEQYF.